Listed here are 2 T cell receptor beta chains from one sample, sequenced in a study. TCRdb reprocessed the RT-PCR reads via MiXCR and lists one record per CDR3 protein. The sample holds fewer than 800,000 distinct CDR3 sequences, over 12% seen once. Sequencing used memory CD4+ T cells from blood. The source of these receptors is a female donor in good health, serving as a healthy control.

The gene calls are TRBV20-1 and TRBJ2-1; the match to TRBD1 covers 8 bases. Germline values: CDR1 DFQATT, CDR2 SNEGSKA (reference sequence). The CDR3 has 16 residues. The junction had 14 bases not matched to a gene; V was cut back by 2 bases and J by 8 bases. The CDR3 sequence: CSARPNRGQVSDEQFF. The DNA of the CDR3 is TGCAGTGCTAGACCTAATAGGGGACAGGTTTCCGATGAGCAGTTCTTC.

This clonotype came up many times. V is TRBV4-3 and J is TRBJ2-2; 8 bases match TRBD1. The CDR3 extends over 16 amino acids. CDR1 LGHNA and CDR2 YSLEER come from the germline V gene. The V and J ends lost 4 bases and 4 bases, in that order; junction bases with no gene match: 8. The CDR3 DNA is TGCGCCAGCAGCCCCGGGACAGGACTTACCACCGGGGAGCTGTTTTTT. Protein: CASSPGTGLTTGELFF.